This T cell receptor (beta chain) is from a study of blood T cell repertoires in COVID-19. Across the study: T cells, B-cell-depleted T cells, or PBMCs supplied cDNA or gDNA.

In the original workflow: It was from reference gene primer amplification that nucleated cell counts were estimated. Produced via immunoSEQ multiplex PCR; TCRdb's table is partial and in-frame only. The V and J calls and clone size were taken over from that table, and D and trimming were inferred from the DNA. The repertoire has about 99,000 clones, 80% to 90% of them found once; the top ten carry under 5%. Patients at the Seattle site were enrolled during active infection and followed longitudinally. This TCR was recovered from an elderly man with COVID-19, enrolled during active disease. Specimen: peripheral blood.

The DNA for the CDR3 is TGTGCCAGCAGGGGGCCAATTTCAGGGTATATTATCTACGAGCAGTACTTC. As protein: CASRGPISGYIIYEQYF. The chain employs TRBV6-4 and TRBJ2-7; TRBD1 might be the D (5 bases). The CDR3 extends over 17 amino acids. Trimming cost V 6 bases and J 3 bases, with 24 bases left between them. Germline V lookup: CDR1 MRHNA, CDR2 SNTAGT.